This T cell receptor (beta chain) was sequenced during a study of blood T cell repertoires in COVID-19. Study background: Researchers got acute and convalescent COVID-19 samples from the United States, Italy and Spain.

The assay was immunoSEQ multiplex PCR, and TCRdb's table has in-frame clones only and misses some. In the table there are about 190,000 clones, roughly 90% of which are singletons. This CDR3 contains 14 residues. The germline gives CDR1 MDHEN, CDR2 SYDVKM. With V trimmed by 7 bases and J by 5 bases, 5 bases remained unmatched. V and J are TRBV28 and TRBJ2-2; 9 positions match TRBD1. The sequence derives from a man aged 50 to 60 with acute or convalescent COVID-19. Sequenced sample: peripheral blood. CDR3 nucleotides: TGTGCCAGCACAACAGGGGGCAGAACCGGGGAGCTGTTTTTT. Its protein product is CASTTGGRTGELFF.